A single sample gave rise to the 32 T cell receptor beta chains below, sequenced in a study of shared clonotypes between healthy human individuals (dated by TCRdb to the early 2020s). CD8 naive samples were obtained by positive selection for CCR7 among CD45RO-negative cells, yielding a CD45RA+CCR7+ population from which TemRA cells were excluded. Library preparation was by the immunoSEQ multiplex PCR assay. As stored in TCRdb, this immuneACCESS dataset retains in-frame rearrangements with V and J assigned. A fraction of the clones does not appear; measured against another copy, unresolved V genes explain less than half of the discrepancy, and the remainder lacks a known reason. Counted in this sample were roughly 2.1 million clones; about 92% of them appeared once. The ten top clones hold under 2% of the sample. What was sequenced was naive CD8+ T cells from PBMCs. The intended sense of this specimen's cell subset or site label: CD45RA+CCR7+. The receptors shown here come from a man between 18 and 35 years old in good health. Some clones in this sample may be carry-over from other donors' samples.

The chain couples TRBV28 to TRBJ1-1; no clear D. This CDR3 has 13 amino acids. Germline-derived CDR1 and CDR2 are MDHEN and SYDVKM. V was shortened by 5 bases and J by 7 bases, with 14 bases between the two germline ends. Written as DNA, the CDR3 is TGTGCCAGCAGTCGACCCCAGGTGGGTGAAGCTTTCTTT. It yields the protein CASSRPQVGEAFF.

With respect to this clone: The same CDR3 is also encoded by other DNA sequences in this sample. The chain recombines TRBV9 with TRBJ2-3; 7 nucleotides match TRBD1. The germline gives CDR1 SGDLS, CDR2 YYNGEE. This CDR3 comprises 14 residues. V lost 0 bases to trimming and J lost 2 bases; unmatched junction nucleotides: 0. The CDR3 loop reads CASSVEGATDTQYF. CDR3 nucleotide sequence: TGTGCCAGCAGCGTAGAGGGGGCCACAGATACGCAGTATTTT. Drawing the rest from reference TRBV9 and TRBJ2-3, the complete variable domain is DSGVTQTPKHLITATGQRVTLRCSPRSGDLSVYWYQQSLDQGLQFLIQYYNGEERAKGNILERFSAQQFPDLHSELNLSSLELGDSALYFCASSVEGATDTQYFGPGTRLTVL.

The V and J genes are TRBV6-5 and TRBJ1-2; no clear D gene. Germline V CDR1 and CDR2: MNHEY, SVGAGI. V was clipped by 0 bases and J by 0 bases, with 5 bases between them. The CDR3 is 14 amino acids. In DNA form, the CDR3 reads TGTGCCAGCAGTTACTCGGAGACTAACTATGGCTACACCTTC. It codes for CASSYSETNYGYTF.

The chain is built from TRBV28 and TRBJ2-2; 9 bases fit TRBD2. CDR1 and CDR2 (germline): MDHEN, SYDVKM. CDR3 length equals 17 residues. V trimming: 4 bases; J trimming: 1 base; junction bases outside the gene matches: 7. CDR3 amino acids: CASSSLRLAENTGELFF. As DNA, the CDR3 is TGTGCCAGCAGTTCCCTACGACTAGCGGAGAACACCGGGGAGCTGTTTTTT.

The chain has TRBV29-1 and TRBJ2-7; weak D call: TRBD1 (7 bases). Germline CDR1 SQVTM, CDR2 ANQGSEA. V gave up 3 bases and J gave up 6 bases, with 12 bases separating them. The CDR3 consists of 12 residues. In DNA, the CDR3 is TGCAGCGTTGAGGAGGGGGCGGGCGAGCAGTACTTC. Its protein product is CSVEEGAGEQYF.

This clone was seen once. The CDR3 reads CASKSDYSYEQYF. DNA of the CDR3: TGTGCCAGCAAATCTGACTACTCCTACGAGCAGTACTTC. The V and J genes are TRBV27 and TRBJ2-7; possible D gene TRBD2, 5 bases. The CDR3 has 13 amino acids. V lost 7 bases and J lost 0, with 10 bases in between. CDR1 and CDR2 (germline): MNHEY, SMNVEV (reference sequence).

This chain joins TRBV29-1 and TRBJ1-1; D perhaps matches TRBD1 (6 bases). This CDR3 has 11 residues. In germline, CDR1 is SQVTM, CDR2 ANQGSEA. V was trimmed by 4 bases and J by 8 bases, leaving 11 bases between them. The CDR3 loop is CSVVRQGEAFF. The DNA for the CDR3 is TGCAGCGTTGTAAGGCAGGGGGAAGCTTTCTTT.

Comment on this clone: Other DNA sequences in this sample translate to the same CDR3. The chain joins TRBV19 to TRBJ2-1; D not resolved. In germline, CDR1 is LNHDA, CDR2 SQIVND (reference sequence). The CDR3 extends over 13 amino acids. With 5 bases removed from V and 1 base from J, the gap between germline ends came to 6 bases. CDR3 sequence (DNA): TGTGCCAGTAGTCCAAGTTCCTACAATGAGCAGTTCTTC. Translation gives CASSPSSYNEQFF.

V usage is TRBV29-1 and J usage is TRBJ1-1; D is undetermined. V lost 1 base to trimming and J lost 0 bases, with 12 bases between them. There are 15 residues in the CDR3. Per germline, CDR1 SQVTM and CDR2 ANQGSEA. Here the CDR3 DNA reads TGCAGCGTTGAAGCAAGCAGAAACTTGAACACTGAAGCTTTCTTT. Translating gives CSVEASRNLNTEAFF.

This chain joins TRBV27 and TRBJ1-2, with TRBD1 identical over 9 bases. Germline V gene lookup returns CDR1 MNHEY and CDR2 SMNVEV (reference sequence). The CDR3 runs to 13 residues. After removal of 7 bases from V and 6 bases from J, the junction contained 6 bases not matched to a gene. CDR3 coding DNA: TGTGCCAGCAAACAACAGGGGGCAGATGGCTACACCTTC. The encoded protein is CASKQQGADGYTF.

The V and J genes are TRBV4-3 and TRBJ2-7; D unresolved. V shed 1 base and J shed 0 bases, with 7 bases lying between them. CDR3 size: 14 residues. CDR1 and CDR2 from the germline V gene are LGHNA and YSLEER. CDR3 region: CASSQGAFSYEQYF. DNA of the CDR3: TGCGCCAGCAGCCAAGGCGCCTTCTCCTACGAGCAGTACTTC.

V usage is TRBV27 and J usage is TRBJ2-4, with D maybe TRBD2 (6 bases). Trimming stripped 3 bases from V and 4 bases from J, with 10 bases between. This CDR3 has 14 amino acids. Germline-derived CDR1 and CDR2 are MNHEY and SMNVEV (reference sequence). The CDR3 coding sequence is TGTGCCAGCAGTTTCAATAGCGGAAAAAACATTCAGTACTTC. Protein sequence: CASSFNSGKNIQYF.

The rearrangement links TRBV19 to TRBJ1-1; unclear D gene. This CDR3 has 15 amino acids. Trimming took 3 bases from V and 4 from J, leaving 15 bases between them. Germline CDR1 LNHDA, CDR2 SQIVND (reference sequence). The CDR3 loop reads CASSMFFGVGTEAFF. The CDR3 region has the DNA TGTGCCAGTAGTATGTTTTTTGGGGTAGGCACTGAAGCTTTCTTT.

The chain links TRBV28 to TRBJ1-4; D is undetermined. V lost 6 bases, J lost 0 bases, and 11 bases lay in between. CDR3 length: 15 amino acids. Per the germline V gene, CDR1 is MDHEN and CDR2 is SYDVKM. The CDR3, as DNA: TGTGCCAGCAGAGACGACGAAGCAACTAATGAAAAACTGTTTTTT. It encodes CASRDDEATNEKLFF.

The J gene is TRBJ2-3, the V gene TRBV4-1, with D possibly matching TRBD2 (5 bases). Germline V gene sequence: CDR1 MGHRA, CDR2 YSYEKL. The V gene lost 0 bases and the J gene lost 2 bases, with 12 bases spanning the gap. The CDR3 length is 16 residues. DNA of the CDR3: TGCGCCAGCAGCCAAGAGGGAGCAGAATTCACAGATACGCAGTATTTT. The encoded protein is CASSQEGAEFTDTQYF.

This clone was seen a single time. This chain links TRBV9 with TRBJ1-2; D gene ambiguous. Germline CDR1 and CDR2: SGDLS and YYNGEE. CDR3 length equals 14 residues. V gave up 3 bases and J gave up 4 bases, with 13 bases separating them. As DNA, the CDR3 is TGTGCCAGCAGCGCCCTTCAGGCGATCTATGGCTACACCTTC. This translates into CASSALQAIYGYTF.

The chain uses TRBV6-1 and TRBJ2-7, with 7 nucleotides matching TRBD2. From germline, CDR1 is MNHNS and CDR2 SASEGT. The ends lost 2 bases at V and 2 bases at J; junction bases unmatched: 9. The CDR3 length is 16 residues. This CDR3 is CASSEYYLAGAYEQYF. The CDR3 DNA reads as TGTGCCAGCAGTGAATATTATTTGGCGGGGGCCTACGAGCAGTACTTC.

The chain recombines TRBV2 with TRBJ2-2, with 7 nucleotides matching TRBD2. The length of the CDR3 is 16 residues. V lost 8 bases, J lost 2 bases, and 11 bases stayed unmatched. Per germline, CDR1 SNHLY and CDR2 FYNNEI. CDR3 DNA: TGTGCCAGCGACGACGTGCCGGGACTAAACACCGGGGAGCTGTTTTTT. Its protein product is CASDDVPGLNTGELFF.

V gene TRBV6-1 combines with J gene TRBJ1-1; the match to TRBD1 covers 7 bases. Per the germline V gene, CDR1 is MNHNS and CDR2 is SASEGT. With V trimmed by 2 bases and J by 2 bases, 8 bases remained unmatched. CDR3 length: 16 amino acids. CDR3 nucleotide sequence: TGTGCCAGCAGTGAATGGGAGGGGGCGGGAAACACTGAAGCTTTCTTT. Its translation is CASSEWEGAGNTEAFF.

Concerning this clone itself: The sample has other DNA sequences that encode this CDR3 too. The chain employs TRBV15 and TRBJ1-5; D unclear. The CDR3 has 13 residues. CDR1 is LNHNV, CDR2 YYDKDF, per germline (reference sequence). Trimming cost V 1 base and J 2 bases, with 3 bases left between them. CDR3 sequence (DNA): TGTGCCACCAGCAGAGGTCGCAATCAGCCCCAGCATTTT. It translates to CATSRGRNQPQHF.

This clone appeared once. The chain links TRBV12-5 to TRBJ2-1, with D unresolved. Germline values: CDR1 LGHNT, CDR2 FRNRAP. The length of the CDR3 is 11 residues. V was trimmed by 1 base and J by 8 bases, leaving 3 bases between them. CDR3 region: CASGLGDEQFF. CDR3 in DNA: TGTGCTAGTGGTTTGGGTGATGAGCAGTTCTTC.

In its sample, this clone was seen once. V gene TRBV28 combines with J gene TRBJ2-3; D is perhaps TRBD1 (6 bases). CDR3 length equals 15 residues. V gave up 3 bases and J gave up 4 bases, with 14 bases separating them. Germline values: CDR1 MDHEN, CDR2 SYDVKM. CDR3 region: CASSLGHTPADTQYF. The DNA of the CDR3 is TGTGCCAGCAGTTTGGGACATACACCTGCAGATACGCAGTATTTT.

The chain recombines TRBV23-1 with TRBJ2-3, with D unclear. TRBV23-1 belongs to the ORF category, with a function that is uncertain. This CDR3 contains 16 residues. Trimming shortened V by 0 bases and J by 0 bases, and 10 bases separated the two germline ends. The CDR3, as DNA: TGCGCCAGCAGTCAATCGGAACGCAAGAGCACAGATACGCAGTATTTT. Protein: CASSQSERKSTDTQYF.

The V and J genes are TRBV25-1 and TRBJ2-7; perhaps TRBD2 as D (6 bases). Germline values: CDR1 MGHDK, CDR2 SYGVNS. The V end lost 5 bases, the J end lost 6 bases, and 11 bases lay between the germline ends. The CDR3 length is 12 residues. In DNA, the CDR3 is TGTGCCAGCAGTCCGGGGGATATCGAGCAGTACTTC. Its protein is CASSPGDIEQYF.

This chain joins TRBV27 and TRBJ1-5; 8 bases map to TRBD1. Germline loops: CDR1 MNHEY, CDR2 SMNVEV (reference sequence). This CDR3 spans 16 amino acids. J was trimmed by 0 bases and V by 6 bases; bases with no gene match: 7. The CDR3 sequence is CASSFLGQGSNQPQHF. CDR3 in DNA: TGTGCCAGCAGCTTCCTAGGACAGGGTAGCAATCAGCCCCAGCATTTT.

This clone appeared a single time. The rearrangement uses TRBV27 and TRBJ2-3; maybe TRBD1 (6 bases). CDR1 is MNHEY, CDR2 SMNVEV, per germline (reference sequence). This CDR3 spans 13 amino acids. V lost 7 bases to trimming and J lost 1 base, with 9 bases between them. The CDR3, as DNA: TGTGCCAGCATGGGGACACGCACAGATACGCAGTATTTT. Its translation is CASMGTRTDTQYF.

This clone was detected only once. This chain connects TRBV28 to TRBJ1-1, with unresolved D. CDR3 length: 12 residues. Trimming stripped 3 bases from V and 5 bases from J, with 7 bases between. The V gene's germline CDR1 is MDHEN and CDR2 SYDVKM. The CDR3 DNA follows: TGTGCCAGCAGTTTGCCGGGTACTGAAGCTTTCTTT. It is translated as CASSLPGTEAFF.

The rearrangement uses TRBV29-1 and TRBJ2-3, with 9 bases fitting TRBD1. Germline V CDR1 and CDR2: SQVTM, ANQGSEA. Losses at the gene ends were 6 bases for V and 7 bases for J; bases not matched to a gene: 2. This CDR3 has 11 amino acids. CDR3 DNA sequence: TGCAGCGTAGACAGGGGGAATACGCAGTATTTT. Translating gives CSVDRGNTQYF.

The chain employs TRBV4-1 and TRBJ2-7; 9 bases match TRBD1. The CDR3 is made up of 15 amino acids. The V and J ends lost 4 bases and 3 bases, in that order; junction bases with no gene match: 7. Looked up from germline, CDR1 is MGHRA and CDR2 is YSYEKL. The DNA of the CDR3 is TGCGCCAGCAGCCCCCATGGGACAGGGAACTACGAGCAGTACTTC. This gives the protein CASSPHGTGNYEQYF.

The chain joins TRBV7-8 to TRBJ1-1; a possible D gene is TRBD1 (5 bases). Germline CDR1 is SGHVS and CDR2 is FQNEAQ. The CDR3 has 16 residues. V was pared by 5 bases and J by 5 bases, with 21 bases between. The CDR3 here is CASSQTQGPIWTEAFF. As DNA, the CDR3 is TGTGCCAGCAGCCAAACCCAGGGACCAATATGGACTGAAGCTTTCTTT.

The CDR3 is CASSQPGQGSYEQYF. The CDR3, as DNA: TGTGCCAGCAGTCAACCGGGACAGGGGTCGTACGAGCAGTACTTC. The rearrangement links TRBV7-9 to TRBJ2-7, with 10 bases matching TRBD1. Germline lookup yields CDR1 SEHNR and CDR2 FQNEAQ (reference sequence). The CDR3 has 15 residues. The V gene end was trimmed by 6 bases and the J gene end by 4 bases; junction bases not matched to a gene: 9.

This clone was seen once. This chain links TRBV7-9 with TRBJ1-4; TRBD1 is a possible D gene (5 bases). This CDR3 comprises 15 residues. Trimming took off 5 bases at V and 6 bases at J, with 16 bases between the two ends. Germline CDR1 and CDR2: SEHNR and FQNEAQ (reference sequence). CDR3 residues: CASSPAVGVDEKLFF. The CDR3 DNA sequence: TGTGCCAGCAGCCCCGCTGTAGGGGTTGATGAAAAACTGTTTTTT.